The 5 T cell receptor beta chains below were found in one sample sequenced in a study of cytomegalovirus exposure and HLA in healthy donors (dated by TCRdb to 2015 to 2018). Preparation of the library involved the immunoSEQ multiplex PCR assay. For the multiplex PCR, a mixture combining 60 forward primers for TCR Vbeta segments and 13 reverse primers for TCR Jbeta segments was used. TCRdb carries this immuneACCESS record with in-frame sequences only. Its versions omit some clonotypes, under half of them owing to an unresolved V gene in the studies checked, with the rest unexplained. The sample table shows 130,000 or so clones, and about 77% are seen once. Jointly, the top ten make up around 1.2% of the sample. The specimen sequenced was PBMCs. Receptors were obtained from a man between 45 and 60 years old in good health and CMV-seronegative.

This clone was picked up a small number of times. The rearrangement joins TRBV28 to TRBJ1-1; D not resolved. The CDR3 runs 13 residues. Germline-derived CDR1 and CDR2 are MDHEN and SYDVKM. Trimming shortened V by 3 bases and J by 7 bases, and 12 bases separated the two germline ends. CDR3 residues: CASSLISEGEAFF. CDR3 sequence (DNA): TGTGCCAGCAGTTTGATCTCAGAGGGTGAAGCTTTCTTT.

This clone has just one count. This chain joins TRBV5-1 and TRBJ2-2; 7 bases align to TRBD2. This CDR3 spans 18 amino acids. The V segment lost 0 bases and the J segment 2 bases; nucleotides outside the gene matches: 10. Germline CDR1 is SGHRS and CDR2 is YFSETQ. The CDR3 DNA follows: TGCGCCAGCAGCTTGGGATTGCTTACTAGCGTTAACACCGGGGAGCTGTTTTTT. This codes for CASSLGLLTSVNTGELFF.

The rearrangement links TRBV28 to TRBJ1-2, with D possibly being TRBD1 (6 bases). Germline V lookup: CDR1 MDHEN, CDR2 SYDVKM. This CDR3 is built from 15 residues. Trimming removed 6 bases from V and 1 base from J, with 15 bases in between. CDR3 sequence reads: CASRTAQGNNYGYTF. The CDR3 DNA reads as TGTGCCAGCAGAACGGCTCAGGGGAATAACTATGGCTACACCTTC.

V is TRBV19 and J is TRBJ1-4; D not resolved. Trimming took 6 bases from V and 2 from J, leaving 10 bases between them. In germline, CDR1 is LNHDA, CDR2 SQIVND (reference sequence). The CDR3 spans 14 residues. The CDR3 loop is CASRPPATNEKLFF. The CDR3 DNA is TGTGCCAGTAGGCCCCCCGCGACTAATGAAAAACTGTTTTTT.

This clone was seen a few times. The rearrangement joins TRBV5-1 to TRBJ2-2, with D possibly matching TRBD1 (5 bases). V was shortened by 0 bases and J by 1 base, with 7 bases between the two germline ends. CDR1 and CDR2 (germline): SGHRS, YFSETQ. The CDR3 has 15 residues. The CDR3: CASSLVQGNTGELFF. Written as DNA, the CDR3 is TGCGCCAGCAGCTTGGTCCAGGGGAACACCGGGGAGCTGTTTTTT.